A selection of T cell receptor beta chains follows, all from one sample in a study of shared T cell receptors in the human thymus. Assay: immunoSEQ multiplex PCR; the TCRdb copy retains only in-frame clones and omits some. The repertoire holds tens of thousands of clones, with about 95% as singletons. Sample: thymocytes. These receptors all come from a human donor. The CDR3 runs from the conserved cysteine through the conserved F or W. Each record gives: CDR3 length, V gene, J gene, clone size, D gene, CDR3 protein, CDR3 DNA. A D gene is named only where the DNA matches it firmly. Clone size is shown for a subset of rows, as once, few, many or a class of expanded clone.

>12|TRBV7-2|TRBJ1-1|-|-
CASSSLGREAFF
TGTGCCAGCAGCTCACTAGGGAGGGAAGCTTTCTTT
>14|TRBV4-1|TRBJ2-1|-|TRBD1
CASSLRQGDNEQFF
TGCGCCAGCAGCTTGAGACAGGGTGACAATGAGCAGTTCTTC
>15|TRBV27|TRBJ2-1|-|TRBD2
CASYSSGGGVFEQFF
TGTGCCAGCTATTCGTCTGGCGGGGGGGTATTTGAGCAGTTCTTC
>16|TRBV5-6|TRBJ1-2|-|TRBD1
CASSPDRGTIAAGYTF
TGTGCCAGCAGCCCGGACAGGGGAACAATTGCGGCAGGCTACACCTTC
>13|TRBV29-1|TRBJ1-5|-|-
CSVGSDSNQPQHF
TGCAGCGTTGGGTCAGATAGCAATCAGCCCCAGCATTTT
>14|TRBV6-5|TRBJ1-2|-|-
CASSYSRGGYGYTF
TGTGCCAGCAGTTACTCGAGAGGGGGCTATGGCTACACCTTC
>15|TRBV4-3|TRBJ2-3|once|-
CASSQDESGLDTQYF
TGCGCCAGCAGCCAAGATGAATCCGGACTAGATACGCAGTATTTT
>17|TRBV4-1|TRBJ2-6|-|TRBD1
CASSQSRQGSGANVLTF
TGCGCCAGCAGCCAGAGCCGACAGGGTTCTGGGGCCAACGTCCTGACTTTC
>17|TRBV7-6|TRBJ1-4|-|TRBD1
CASSLGPGGATNEKLFF
TGTGCCAGCAGCTTAGGTCCAGGGGGGGCAACTAATGAAAAACTGTTTTTT
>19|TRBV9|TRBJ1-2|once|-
CASSVGFPHTGTLNYGYTF
TGTGCCAGCAGCGTTGGTTTTCCCCATACAGGGACCCTTAACTATGGCTACACCTTC
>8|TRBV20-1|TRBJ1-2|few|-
CSGYGYTF
TGCAGCGGTTATGGCTACACCTTC
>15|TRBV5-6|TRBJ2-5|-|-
CASSHYPWSRETQYF
TGTGCCAGCAGCCACTACCCGTGGAGTCGGGAGACCCAGTACTTC
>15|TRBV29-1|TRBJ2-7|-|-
CSVGFGRGASYEQYF
TGCAGCGTTGGCTTTGGGAGGGGGGCCAGCTACGAGCAGTACTTC
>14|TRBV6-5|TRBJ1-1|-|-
CASRTEQGNTEAFF
TGTGCCAGCAGAACGGAACAGGGGAACACTGAAGCTTTCTTT
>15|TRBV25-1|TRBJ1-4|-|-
CASSESSDVNEKLFF
TGTGCCAGCAGTGAATCGTCAGATGTTAATGAAAAACTGTTTTTT
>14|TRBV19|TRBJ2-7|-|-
CASSAHQGQCEQYF
TGTGCCAGTAGTGCCCATCAAGGGCAATGCGAGCAGTACTTC
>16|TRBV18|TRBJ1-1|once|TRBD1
CASSPPNRDRDTEAFF
TGTGCCAGCTCACCTCCTAACCGGGACAGGGACACTGAAGCTTTCTTT
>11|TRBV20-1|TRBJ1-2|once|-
CSVKPPWGYTF
TGCAGTGTTAAGCCACCCTGGGGCTACACCTTC
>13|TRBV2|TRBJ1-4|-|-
CASKGVKDEKLFF
TGTGCCAGCAAGGGGGTAAAAGATGAAAAACTGTTTTTT
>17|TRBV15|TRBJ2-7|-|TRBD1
CATSSRQGPVESYEQYF
TGTGCCACCAGCTCCCGACAGGGCCCCGTGGAATCCTACGAGCAGTACTTC
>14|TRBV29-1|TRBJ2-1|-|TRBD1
CSVPDRRTYNEQFF
TGCAGCGTTCCGGACAGGAGAACCTACAATGAGCAGTTCTTC
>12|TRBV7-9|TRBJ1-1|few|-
CASSLERQMAFF
TGTGCCAGCAGCTTAGAGAGACAGATGGCTTTCTTT
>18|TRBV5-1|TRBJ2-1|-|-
CASSLVREFWTDPNEQFF
TGCGCCAGCAGCTTGGTAAGAGAATTCTGGACAGACCCCAATGAGCAGTTCTTC
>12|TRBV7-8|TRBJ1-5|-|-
CASSFRAQPQHF
TGTGCCAGCAGCTTCCGGGCTCAGCCCCAGCATTTT
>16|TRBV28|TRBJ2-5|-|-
CASSLSFDRVLETQYF
TGTGCCAGCAGTTTGAGTTTTGACAGAGTCTTGGAGACCCAGTACTTC
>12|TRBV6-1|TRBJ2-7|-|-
CASRAGWYEQYF
TGTGCCAGCAGGGCAGGGTGGTACGAGCAGTACTTC
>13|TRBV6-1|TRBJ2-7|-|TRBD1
CASSEGTVGEQYF
TGTGCCAGCAGTGAGGGGACAGTCGGCGAGCAGTACTTC
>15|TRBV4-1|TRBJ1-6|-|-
CASSQQGNRNSPLHF
TGCGCCAGCAGCCAACAGGGGAATAGGAATTCACCCCTCCACTTT
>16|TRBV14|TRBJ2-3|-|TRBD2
CASSHWSSGSTDTQYF
TGTGCCAGCAGCCATTGGTCTAGCGGTAGCACAGATACGCAGTATTTT
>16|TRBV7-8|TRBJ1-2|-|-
CASSPKFQGLNYGYTF
TGTGCCAGCAGCCCAAAGTTTCAGGGGCTTAACTATGGCTACACCTTC
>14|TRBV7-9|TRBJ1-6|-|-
CASSRGQPNSPLHF
TGTGCCAGCAGCCGCGGACAGCCTAATTCACCCCTCCACTTT
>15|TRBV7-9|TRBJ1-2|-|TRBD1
CASSPMDRGEHGYTF
TGTGCCAGCAGCCCAATGGACAGGGGGGAACATGGCTACACCTTC
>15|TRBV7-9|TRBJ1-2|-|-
CASSLGGLLNYGYTF
TGTGCCAGCAGCTTAGGGGGATTACTTAACTATGGCTACACCTTC
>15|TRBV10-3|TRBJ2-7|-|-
CAISESPTVAYEQYF
TGTGCCATCAGTGAGTCGCCCACTGTTGCCTACGAGCAGTACTTC
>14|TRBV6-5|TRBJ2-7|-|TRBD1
CASSYGGQGYEQYF
TGTGCCAGCAGTTACGGGGGACAGGGCTACGAGCAGTACTTC
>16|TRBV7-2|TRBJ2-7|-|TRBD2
CASSLMLAANSYEQYF
TGTGCCAGCAGCTTAATGCTAGCGGCTAACTCCTACGAGCAGTACTTC
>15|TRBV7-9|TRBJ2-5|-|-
CASNYQGRGDETQYF
TGTGCCAGCAACTACCAAGGCAGAGGGGACGAGACCCAGTACTTC
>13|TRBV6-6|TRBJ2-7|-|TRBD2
CASRSLADYEQYF
TGTGCCAGCAGGAGCCTAGCGGACTACGAGCAGTACTTC
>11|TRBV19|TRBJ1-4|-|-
CAISLNGSRIF
TGTGCCATCTCTTTGAACGGGTCTCGGATTTTT